The text below deals with one T cell receptor beta chain. The source of the sample is a study of blood T cell repertoires in COVID-19. Study details: Material from acute and convalescent COVID-19 was sourced from the United States, Italy and Spain.

CDR3 length equals 15 residues. Germline CDR1 is WSHSY and CDR2 is SAAADI. V was shortened by 5 bases and J by 4 bases, with 15 bases between the two germline ends. Methods used by the authors: By means of reference gene primer amplification, nucleated cell counts were estimated. TCRdb's table, derived via immunoSEQ multiplex PCR, lists solely in-frame clones and lacks some. V and J calls and clone size come straight from that table; D and trimming were deduced from the DNA. The sample gives approximately 90,000 clones, about 84% of which show up once; roughly 25% is in the top ten. The sample was peripheral blood. The clonotype was recovered from a man older than 75 with active or convalescent COVID-19. The rearrangement uses TRBV10-2 and TRBJ1-3; D is unclear. As DNA, the CDR3 is TGCGCCAGCAGTCACGTCCAATCGGGAGGAAACACCATATATTTT. Encoded protein: CASSHVQSGGNTIYF.